This T cell receptor beta chain was recovered during a study of control samples from healthy donors and cancer patients. The method was immunoSEQ multiplex PCR; TCRdb's version includes in-frame clones alone and lacks a portion of them. The sample consists of 100,000 to 150,000 clones, roughly 92% of them appearing once. CDR1 is KGHSH, CDR2 LQKENI, per germline. The CDR3 is 13 residues long. Trimming removed 4 bases at V and 1 base at J, with 7 bases between. Sequencing input: PBMCs. The V call is TRBV18, the J call TRBJ1-1; D is unclear. The sequence was collected from a man aged 80 or over with head and neck cancer. The CDR3 DNA is TGTGCCAGCTCACAGACGGCGAACACTGAAGCTTTCTTT. Protein product: CASSQTANTEAFF.